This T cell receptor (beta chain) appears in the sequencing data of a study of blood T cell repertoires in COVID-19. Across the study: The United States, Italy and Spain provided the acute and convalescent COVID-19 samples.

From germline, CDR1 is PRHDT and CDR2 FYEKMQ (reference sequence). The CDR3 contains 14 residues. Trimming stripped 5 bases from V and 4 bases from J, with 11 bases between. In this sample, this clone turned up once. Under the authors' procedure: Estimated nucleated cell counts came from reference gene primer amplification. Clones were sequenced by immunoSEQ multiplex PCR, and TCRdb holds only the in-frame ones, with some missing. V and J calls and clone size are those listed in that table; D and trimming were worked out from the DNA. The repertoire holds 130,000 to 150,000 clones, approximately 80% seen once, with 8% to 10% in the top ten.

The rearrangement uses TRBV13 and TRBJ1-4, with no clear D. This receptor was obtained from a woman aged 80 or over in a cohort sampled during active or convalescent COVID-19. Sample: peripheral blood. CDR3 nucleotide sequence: TGTGCCAGCAGCCTCCGGCGGGGTAATGAAAAACTGTTTTTT. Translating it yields CASSLRRGNEKLFF.